This T cell receptor beta chain stems from a study of T-cell reconstitution after alpha-beta-depleted transplantation in children. The authors prepared the TCRbeta library with unique molecular identifiers. TCRdb redid the calling of the PCR reads with MiXCR, one entry per CDR3 protein. The sample has approximately 190,000 distinct CDR3 sequences; approximately 8.4% are singletons. This clonotype was obtained from a male patient aged 2 to 9 who had a stem cell transplant for acute myeloid leukemia, so the T cells may come from the graft donor. The specimen comprised PBMCs, mostly from graft donor cells, sampled 360 days after TCRalphabeta/CD19-depleted stem cell transplant.

CDR3 in DNA: TGCGCCAGCAGCTTGGTTCCGGGGCTGGGGAATGAGCAGTTCTTC. It encodes CASSLVPGLGNEQFF. The chain joins TRBV5-1 to TRBJ2-1; possibly TRBD1 or TRBD2 for D (5 bases each). The CDR3 has 15 amino acids. The V gene lost 0 bases and the J gene lost 7 bases, with 14 bases spanning the gap. Germline-derived CDR1 and CDR2 are SGHRS and YFSETQ.